The next 22 T cell receptor beta chains were all read from a single sample in a study of T cell responses to AZD1222 COVID-19 vaccine. TCRdb keeps only in-frame clones here, not all; method: immunoSEQ multiplex PCR. The sample includes 65,000 to 80,000 clones, around 90% of them seen just once. Sequencing was performed on peripheral blood, taken on day 0 of AZD1222 vaccination. All receptors derive from an adult in good health.

This rearrangement joins TRBV18 to TRBJ2-1, with TRBD2 matching 9 bases. The CDR3 covers 15 residues. The germline gives CDR1 KGHSH, CDR2 LQKENI. V lost 0 bases and J lost 8; bases outside the gene matches: 5. This chain's CDR3 is CASSPPGLAIDEQFF. The CDR3 nucleotides are TGTGCCAGCTCACCACCGGGACTAGCAATCGATGAGCAGTTCTTC.

The chain carries TRBV7-9 and TRBJ2-7; 12 bases agree with TRBD1. Germline lookup yields CDR1 SEHNR and CDR2 FQNEAQ (reference sequence). The V gene end was trimmed by 4 bases and the J gene end by 4 bases; junction bases not matched to a gene: 5. The CDR3 extends over 15 amino acids. The CDR3 region is CASSSGTGGSYEQYF. The CDR3 DNA follows: TGTGCCAGCAGCTCCGGGACAGGGGGCTCGTACGAGCAGTACTTC.

This chain joins TRBV3-1 (or the pseudogene TRBV3-2) and TRBJ1-5; D uncertain. Per the germline V gene, CDR1 is LGHDT and CDR2 is YNNKEL (reference sequence). CDR3 size: 13 residues. V lost 0 bases, J lost 5 bases, and 5 bases lay in between. CDR3: CASSQDRDQPQHF. CDR3 bases: TGTGCCAGCAGCCAAGATCGGGATCAGCCCCAGCATTTT.

This clone has just one count. The chain joins TRBV11-3 to TRBJ1-1, with D unresolved. This CDR3 comprises 15 residues. V lost 0 bases to trimming and J lost 3 bases, with 11 bases between them. Germline assignment: CDR1 SGHNT and CDR2 YENEEA. CDR3 residues: CASSLDFGLDTEAFF. CDR3 sequence (DNA): TGTGCCAGCAGCTTAGATTTTGGATTAGACACTGAAGCTTTCTTT.

This chain joins TRBV7-2 and TRBJ2-1, with TRBD2 as a possible D gene (5 bases). The CDR3 has 14 amino acids. Between the trimmed V and J ends, which lost 1 base and 3 bases, there was a span of 7 bases. Germline V gene sequence: CDR1 SGHTA, CDR2 FQGNSA. CDR3 DNA: TGTGCCAGCAGCTTAGTTAGCGACTACAATGAGCAGTTCTTC. Residues: CASSLVSDYNEQFF.

In regard to this clone: One end of the junction varies from germline; a read error may be responsible. The chain carries TRBV12-3 or TRBV12-4 and TRBJ2-5; tentatively, D is TRBD2 (6 bases). The CDR3 extends over 12 amino acids. CDR3 sequence: CASSQEGRTQDF. The CDR3 DNA reads TGTGCCAGCTCTCAGGAGGGGAGGACTCAGGACTTC.

The chain couples TRBV10-2 to TRBJ1-3; D is uncertain. With 6 bases removed from V and 0 bases from J, the gap between germline ends came to 9 bases. The CDR3 spans 14 residues. In germline, CDR1 is WSHSY, CDR2 SAAADI. The DNA of the CDR3 is TGCGCCAGCAGAGAGGGCTTCTCTGGAAACACCATATATTTT. Residues: CASREGFSGNTIYF.

This sequence joins TRBV11-2 and TRBJ2-5; D is unresolved. CDR1 is SGHAT, CDR2 FQNNGV, per germline. This CDR3 has 15 residues. Trimming removed 1 base from V and 4 bases from J, with 13 bases in between. As DNA, the CDR3 is TGTGCCAGCAGCTTAGCTTCCAGCGCTCTAGAGACCCAGTACTTC. Translated: CASSLASSALETQYF.

This clone appeared once. The chain uses TRBV19 and TRBJ2-7; D is perhaps TRBD1 (6 bases). V was cut by 5 bases and J by 2 bases, with 13 bases left in between. CDR1 is LNHDA and CDR2 is SQIVND in the germline V gene (reference sequence). This CDR3 spans 14 amino acids. This CDR3 reads CASSRDTRAYEQYF. The DNA for the CDR3 is TGTGCCAGTAGTCGGGACACCAGAGCCTACGAGCAGTACTTC. Complete variable domain (other parts from reference TRBV19 and TRBJ2-7): DGGITQSPKYLFRKEGQNVTLSCEQNLNHDAMYWYRQDPGQGLRLIYYSQIVNDFQKGDIAEGYSVSREKKESFPLTVTSAQKNPTAFYLCASSRDTRAYEQYFGPGTRLTVT.

The V gene is TRBV5-1, the J gene TRBJ1-2; TRBD1 might be the D (6 bases). Trimming took off 4 bases at V and 7 bases at J, with 17 bases between the two ends. Germline V gene data show CDR1 as SGHRS and CDR2 as YFSETQ. This CDR3 has 14 amino acids. Written as DNA, the CDR3 is TGCGCCAGCAGCGGCACACAGGGATCCTCTGGCTACACCTTC. Protein: CASSGTQGSSGYTF.

V and J are TRBV25-1 and TRBJ1-3; no clear D. This CDR3 contains 15 residues. Deletions cut 0 bases from V and 4 bases from J, with 10 bases between. The germline gives CDR1 MGHDK, CDR2 SYGVNS. CDR3 residues: CASSEYKGSGNTIYF. DNA of the CDR3: TGTGCCAGCAGTGAATATAAGGGTTCAGGAAACACCATATATTTT.

The rearrangement links TRBV25-1 to TRBJ2-1; 8 bases align to TRBD2. The V segment lost 8 bases and the J segment 4 bases; nucleotides outside the gene matches: 7. This CDR3 comprises 14 residues. Germline CDR1 reads MGHDK; CDR2 reads SYGVNS. The CDR3 coding sequence is TGTGCCAGCCTTCTAAGCGGGAGTTACAATGAGCAGTTCTTC. Translating it yields CASLLSGSYNEQFF.

V usage is TRBV5-8 and J usage is TRBJ2-7, with 8 bases identical to TRBD1. The junction had 5 bases not matched to a gene; V was cut back by 3 bases and J by 3 bases. CDR1 and CDR2 from the germline V gene are SGHTS and YDEGEE. The CDR3 is 14 amino acids. CDR3: CASSSGTGYYEQYF. The CDR3 region has the DNA TGTGCCAGCAGCTCAGGGACAGGTTACTACGAGCAGTACTTC.

The chain carries TRBV2 and TRBJ1-3; D gene uncertain. Germline lookup yields CDR1 SNHLY and CDR2 FYNNEI. V lost 4 bases, J lost 8 bases, and 6 bases lay in between. CDR3 size: 11 residues. The chain's CDR3 is CASSAKDTIYF. The CDR3 nucleotides are TGTGCCAGCAGTGCAAAGGACACCATATATTTT.

DNA of the CDR3: TGCGCCAGCAGCTTGCGACTAGCGGGAGCCTACGAGCAGTACTTC. Translating it yields CASSLRLAGAYEQYF. The J gene is TRBJ2-7, the V gene TRBV5-1; 12 bases fit TRBD2. V lost 1 base and J lost 2; bases outside the gene matches: 1. The CDR3 covers 15 residues. The germline V gene encodes CDR1 SGHRS and CDR2 YFSETQ.

V gene TRBV2 combines with J gene TRBJ1-1; no clear D gene. CDR1 is SNHLY, CDR2 FYNNEI, per germline. Deletions cut 8 bases from V and 0 bases from J, with 16 bases between. The CDR3 has 15 residues. The chain's CDR3 is CASEVRAEMNTEAFF. CDR3 bases: TGTGCCAGCGAGGTCCGGGCGGAGATGAACACTGAAGCTTTCTTT.

The V call is TRBV25-1, the J call TRBJ2-1; D tentatively fits TRBD1 or TRBD2 (5 bases each). The CDR3 sequence is 14 residues long. The V and J ends lost 4 bases and 9 bases respectively, with 16 bases between them. Germline CDR1 is MGHDK and CDR2 is SYGVNS. CDR3 sequence: CASSGARGEGEQFF. The CDR3 region has the DNA TGTGCCAGCAGTGGCGCTAGGGGCGAGGGTGAGCAGTTCTTC.

This sequence joins TRBV18 and TRBJ1-1; a possible D gene is TRBD1 (6 bases). Trimming pared 3 bases from V and 11 bases from J, leaving 16 bases between. The CDR3 is 13 amino acids. Germline V gives CDR1 KGHSH, CDR2 LQKENI. CDR3 residues: CASSPPGAKIAFF. As DNA, the CDR3 is TGTGCCAGCTCACCCCCGGGGGCCAAAATCGCTTTCTTT.

V gene TRBV5-4 combines with J gene TRBJ2-7; 7 bases align to TRBD1. CDR3 length equals 14 residues. V shed 5 bases, J shed 2 bases, and the junction held 7 bases outside the gene matches. Germline-derived CDR1 and CDR2 are SGHNT and YYREEE (reference sequence). CDR3 protein: CASRRPGQPYEQYF. CDR3 DNA: TGTGCCAGCAGGAGACCGGGACAGCCCTACGAGCAGTACTTC.

CDR3: CSVEGRLETTYGYTF. The CDR3 nucleotides read TGCAGCGTTGAAGGTCGACTGGAAACGACCTATGGCTACACCTTC. The rearrangement joins TRBV29-1 to TRBJ1-2; D remains ambiguous. This CDR3 is 15 amino acids long. Trimming cost V 1 base and J 4 bases, with 16 bases left between them. Germline CDR1 SQVTM, CDR2 ANQGSEA.

This clone has a single count. The CDR3 spells CASSLGQGPRDEQFF. The CDR3 DNA reads as TGCGCCAGCAGCTTGGGGCAGGGGCCTAGGGATGAGCAGTTCTTC. The V call is TRBV5-1, the J call TRBJ2-1; D is possibly TRBD1 (6 bases). Germline lookup yields CDR1 SGHRS and CDR2 YFSETQ. The CDR3 extends over 15 amino acids. V lost 0 bases and J 8 bases, leaving 15 bases between the germline ends.

The chain uses TRBV18 and TRBJ2-7; maybe TRBD2 (5 bases). V lost 5 bases and J 0 bases, leaving 14 bases between the germline ends. Germline V gene lookup returns CDR1 KGHSH and CDR2 LQKENI. This CDR3 is built from 15 residues. CDR3 region: CASSRTGINSYEQYF. The DNA for the CDR3 is TGTGCCAGCTCAAGGACGGGGATCAACTCCTACGAGCAGTACTTC.